Listed below are T cell receptor beta chains from one sample, sequenced in a study of T cells after yellow fever vaccination. TCRdb analysed the 5' RACE reads with MiXCR anew, one entry per CDR3 protein. The sample records about 340,000 distinct CDR3 sequences, around 4.1% being singletons. The sequencing here drew on PBMCs, taken 5 days after the yellow fever booster vaccination. The receptors derive from a man younger than 30 who received the YFV17D yellow fever vaccine. Each CDR3 is given without its conserved first and last residue. Each record gives: V gene, clone size, J gene, CDR3 protein. Clone size is shown for a subset of rows, as once, few, many or a class of expanded clone.

v_gene: TRBV5-6
abundance: -
j_gene: TRBJ1-4
CDR3aa: ASSPGTGTDEKLF

v_gene: TRBV20-1
abundance: few
j_gene: TRBJ1-2
CDR3aa: SAADIYGYT

v_gene: TRBV21-1
abundance: -
j_gene: TRBJ2-5
CDR3aa: ASSKGPHPHTGAETQY

v_gene: TRBV18
abundance: -
j_gene: TRBJ2-5
CDR3aa: ASSVYRDYKETQY

v_gene: TRBV12-3/TRBV12-4
abundance: few
j_gene: TRBJ2-3
CDR3aa: ASRLAGGGDTQY

v_gene: TRBV12-3/TRBV12-4
abundance: -
j_gene: TRBJ2-3
CDR3aa: ASRIAGGGTDTQY

v_gene: TRBV7-2
abundance: many
j_gene: TRBJ1-5
CDR3aa: ASSSTGFSNQPQH

v_gene: TRBV4-3
abundance: -
j_gene: TRBJ2-3
CDR3aa: ASSQAQPGVDTQY

v_gene: TRBV7-9
abundance: few
j_gene: TRBJ2-5
CDR3aa: ASKRVTALETQY

v_gene: TRBV20-1
abundance: -
j_gene: TRBJ1-2
CDR3aa: SASSGLLGYGYT

v_gene: TRBV24-1
abundance: few
j_gene: TRBJ2-3
CDR3aa: ATRGPRHADTQY

v_gene: TRBV9
abundance: -
j_gene: TRBJ2-1
CDR3aa: ASCSPNEEQF

v_gene: TRBV20-1
abundance: many
j_gene: TRBJ2-5
CDR3aa: SASGGAPFETQY

v_gene: TRBV7-6
abundance: -
j_gene: TRBJ1-1
CDR3aa: ASSLAGTDGREAF

v_gene: TRBV3-1
abundance: many
j_gene: TRBJ2-7
CDR3aa: ASSQDYEQY

v_gene: TRBV27
abundance: -
j_gene: TRBJ1-6
CDR3aa: ASSLSRTYNSPLH

v_gene: TRBV3-1
abundance: many
j_gene: TRBJ2-3
CDR3aa: ASSPRLAGALSTDTQY

v_gene: TRBV7-3
abundance: -
j_gene: TRBJ2-3
CDR3aa: ASSLTSASGGTDTQY

v_gene: TRBV7-2
abundance: few
j_gene: TRBJ2-5
CDR3aa: ASSSDSEETQY